The clone carrying this TCR beta chain was observed a handful of times. J was trimmed by 7 bases and V by 9 bases; bases with no gene match: 7. Germline CDR1 KGHDR, CDR2 SFDVKD. CDR3 length equals 12 residues. In the original workflow: Estimation of nucleated cell counts relied on the amplification of reference gene primers. The assay was immunoSEQ multiplex PCR, and TCRdb's table has in-frame clones only and misses some. D and trimming come from the DNA, and the V and J calls and clone size come from that table. This table has around 70,000 clones, 80% appearing once. This specimen comes from a study of blood T cell repertoires in COVID-19. Whole-study context: COVID-19 samples from acute and convalescent phases originated in the United States, Italy and Spain. Sample material is recorded as cDNA or gDNA derived from T cells, B-cell-depleted T cells, or PBMCs.

The chain uses TRBV24-1 and TRBJ2-7; 8 positions match TRBD1. The sample comprised peripheral blood. The receptor was derived from a human donor in a cohort sampled during active COVID-19. In nucleotides, the CDR3 is TGTGCCACCGTGGACAGGGCGGGAGAGCAGTACTTC. Protein: CATVDRAGEQYF.